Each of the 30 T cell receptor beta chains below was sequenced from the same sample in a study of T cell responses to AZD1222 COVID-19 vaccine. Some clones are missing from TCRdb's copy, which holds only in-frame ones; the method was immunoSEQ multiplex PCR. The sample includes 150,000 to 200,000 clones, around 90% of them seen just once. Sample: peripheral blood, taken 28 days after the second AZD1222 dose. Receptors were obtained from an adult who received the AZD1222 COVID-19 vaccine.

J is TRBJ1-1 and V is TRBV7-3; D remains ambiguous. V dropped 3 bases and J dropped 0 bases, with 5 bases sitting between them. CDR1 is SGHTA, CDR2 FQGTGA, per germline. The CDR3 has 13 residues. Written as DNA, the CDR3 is TGTGCCAGCAGCTTCCGATTGAACACTGAAGCTTTCTTT. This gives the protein CASSFRLNTEAFF.

The CDR3, as DNA: TGCAGCGCCTCCGGGACAGCTGATCAGCCCCAGCATTTT. Protein sequence: CSASGTADQPQHF. The chain couples TRBV29-1 to TRBJ1-5, with 7 bases matching TRBD1. Per the germline V gene, CDR1 is SQVTM and CDR2 is ANQGSEA. V lost 7 bases, J lost 5 bases, and 8 bases stayed unmatched. CDR3 length: 13 amino acids.

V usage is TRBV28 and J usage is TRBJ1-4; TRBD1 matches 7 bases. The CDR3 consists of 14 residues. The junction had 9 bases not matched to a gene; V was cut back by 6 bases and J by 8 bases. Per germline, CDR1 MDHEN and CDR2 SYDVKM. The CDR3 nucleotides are TGTGCCAGCAGCCCGACAGGGACTCGAGAAAAACTGTTTTTT. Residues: CASSPTGTREKLFF.

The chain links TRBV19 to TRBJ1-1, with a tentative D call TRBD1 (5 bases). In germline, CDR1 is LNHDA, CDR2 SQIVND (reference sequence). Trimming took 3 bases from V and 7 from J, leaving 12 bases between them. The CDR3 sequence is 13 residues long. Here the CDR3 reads CASSIQTAFEAFF. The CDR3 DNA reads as TGTGCCAGTAGTATCCAGACAGCGTTTGAAGCTTTCTTT.

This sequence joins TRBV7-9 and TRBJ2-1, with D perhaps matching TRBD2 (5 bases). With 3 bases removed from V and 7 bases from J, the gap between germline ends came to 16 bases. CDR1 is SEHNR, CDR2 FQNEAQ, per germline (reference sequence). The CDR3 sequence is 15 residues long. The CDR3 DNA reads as TGTGCCAGCAGCTTCTCCGGGGTGGGCGGAAATGAGCAGTTCTTC. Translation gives CASSFSGVGGNEQFF.

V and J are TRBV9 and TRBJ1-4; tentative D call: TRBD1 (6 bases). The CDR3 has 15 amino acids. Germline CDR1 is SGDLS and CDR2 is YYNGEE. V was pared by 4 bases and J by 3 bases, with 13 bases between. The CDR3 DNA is TGTGCCAGCAGCCCTAGGGAGGGGGCTAATGAAAAACTGTTTTTT. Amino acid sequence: CASSPREGANEKLFF.

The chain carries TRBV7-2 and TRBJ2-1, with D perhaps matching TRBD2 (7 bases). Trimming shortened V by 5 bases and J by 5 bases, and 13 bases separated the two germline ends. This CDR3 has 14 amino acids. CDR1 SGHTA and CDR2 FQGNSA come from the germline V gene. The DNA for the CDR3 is TGTGCCAGCAGCCCGGGGGGACAAAACAATGAGCAGTTCTTC. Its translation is CASSPGGQNNEQFF.

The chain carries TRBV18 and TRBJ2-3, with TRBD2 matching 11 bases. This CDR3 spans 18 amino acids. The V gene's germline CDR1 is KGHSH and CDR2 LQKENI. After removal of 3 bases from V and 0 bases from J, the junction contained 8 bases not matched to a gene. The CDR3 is CASSPTSGIYSSTDTQYF. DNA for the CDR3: TGTGCCAGCTCACCGACTAGCGGGATTTACTCTAGCACAGATACGCAGTATTTT.

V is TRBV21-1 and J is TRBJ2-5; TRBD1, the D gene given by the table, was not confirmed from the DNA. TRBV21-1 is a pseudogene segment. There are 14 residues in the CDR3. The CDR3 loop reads CASSKYMGQETQYF. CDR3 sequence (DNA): TGTGCCAGCAGCAAATATATGGGACAGGAGACCCAGTACTTC.

CDR3 amino acids: CASSSGDSNNSPLHF. CDR3 sequence (DNA): TGTGCCAGCAGCTCCGGGGACAGTAATAATTCACCCCTCCACTTT. The rearrangement joins TRBV7-9 to TRBJ1-6, with 7 bases fitting TRBD1. Germline V lookup: CDR1 SEHNR, CDR2 FQNEAQ (reference sequence). The CDR3 loop spans 15 amino acids. Losses at the gene ends were 4 bases for V and 5 bases for J; bases not matched to a gene: 5. The variable domain in full, completed from reference TRBV7-9 and TRBJ1-6, reads DTGVSQNPRHKITKRGQNVTFRCDPISEHNRLYWYRQTLGQGPEFLTYFQNEAQLEKSRLLSDRFSAERPKGSFSTLEIQRTEQGDSAMYLCASSSGDSNNSPLHFGNGTRLTVT.

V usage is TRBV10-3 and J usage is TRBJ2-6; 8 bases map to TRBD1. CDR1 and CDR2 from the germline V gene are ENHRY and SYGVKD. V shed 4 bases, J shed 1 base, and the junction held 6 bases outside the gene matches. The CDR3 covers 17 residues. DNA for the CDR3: TGTGCCATCAGTGCAGGACAGGGTGCATCTGGGGCCAACGTCCTGACTTTC. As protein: CAISAGQGASGANVLTF.

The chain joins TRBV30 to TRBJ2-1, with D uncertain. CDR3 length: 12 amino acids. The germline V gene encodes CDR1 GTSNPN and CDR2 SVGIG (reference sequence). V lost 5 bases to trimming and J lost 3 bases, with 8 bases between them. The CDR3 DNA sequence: TGTGCCTGGGGAACAGACTACAATGAGCAGTTCTTC. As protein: CAWGTDYNEQFF.

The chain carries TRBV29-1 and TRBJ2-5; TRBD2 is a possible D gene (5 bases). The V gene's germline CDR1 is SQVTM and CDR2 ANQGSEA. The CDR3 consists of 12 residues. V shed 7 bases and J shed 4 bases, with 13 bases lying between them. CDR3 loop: CSAPRGPETQYF. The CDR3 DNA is TGCAGCGCACCCCGGGGTCCAGAGACCCAGTACTTC.

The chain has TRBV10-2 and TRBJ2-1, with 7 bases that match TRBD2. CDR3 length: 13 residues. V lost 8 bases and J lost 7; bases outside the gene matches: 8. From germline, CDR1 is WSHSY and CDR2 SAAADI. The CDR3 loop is CASFQGLGNEQFF. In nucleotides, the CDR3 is TGCGCCAGCTTTCAAGGACTAGGGAATGAGCAGTTCTTC.

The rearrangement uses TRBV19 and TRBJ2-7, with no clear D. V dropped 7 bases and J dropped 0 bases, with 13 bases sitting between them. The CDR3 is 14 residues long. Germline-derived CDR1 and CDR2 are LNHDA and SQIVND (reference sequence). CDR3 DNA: TGTGCCAGTACTGCGACCTACAGCTCCTACGAGCAGTACTTC. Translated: CASTATYSSYEQYF.

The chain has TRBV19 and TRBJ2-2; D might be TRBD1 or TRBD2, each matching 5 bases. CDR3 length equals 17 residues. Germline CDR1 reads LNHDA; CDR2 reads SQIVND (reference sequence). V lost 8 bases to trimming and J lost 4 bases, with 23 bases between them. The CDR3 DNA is TGTGCCAGTGTCCCCTCGTATGGGGACCCCATCACCGGGGAGCTGTTTTTT. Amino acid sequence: CASVPSYGDPITGELFF.

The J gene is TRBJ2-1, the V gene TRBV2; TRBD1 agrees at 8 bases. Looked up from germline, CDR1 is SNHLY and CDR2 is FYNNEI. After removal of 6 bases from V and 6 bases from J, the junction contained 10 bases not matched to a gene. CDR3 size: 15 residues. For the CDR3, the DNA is TGTGCCAGCAGCGGCAGAGGACAGGGCTCCAATGAGCAGTTCTTC. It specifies CASSGRGQGSNEQFF. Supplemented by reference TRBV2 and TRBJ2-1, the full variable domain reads EPEVTQTPSHQVTQMGQEVILRCVPISNHLYFYWYRQILGQKVEFLVSFYNNEISEKSEIFDDQFSVERPDGSNFTLKIRSTKLEDSAMYFCASSGRGQGSNEQFFGPGTRLTVL.

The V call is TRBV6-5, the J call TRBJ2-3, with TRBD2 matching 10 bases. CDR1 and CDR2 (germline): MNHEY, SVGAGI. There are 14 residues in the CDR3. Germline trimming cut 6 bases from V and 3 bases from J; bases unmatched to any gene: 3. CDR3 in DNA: TGTGCCAGCAGAACTAGCGGGGCGACAGATACGCAGTATTTT. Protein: CASRTSGATDTQYF.

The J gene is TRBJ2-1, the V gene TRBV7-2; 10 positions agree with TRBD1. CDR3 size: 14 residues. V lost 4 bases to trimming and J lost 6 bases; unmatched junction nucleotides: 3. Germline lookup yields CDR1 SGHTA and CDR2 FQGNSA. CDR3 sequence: CASSWGTGANEQFF. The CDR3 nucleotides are TGTGCCAGCAGCTGGGGGACAGGGGCCAATGAGCAGTTCTTC.

For the CDR3, the DNA is TGTGCCAGCAGCTTCTCCCGGGACAGCAGTGGCTACACCTTC. It is translated as CASSFSRDSSGYTF. The chain has TRBV2 and TRBJ1-2, with 7 positions matching TRBD1. With V trimmed by 6 bases and J by 7 bases, 11 bases remained unmatched. CDR3 length: 14 amino acids. Per the germline V gene, CDR1 is SNHLY and CDR2 is FYNNEI.

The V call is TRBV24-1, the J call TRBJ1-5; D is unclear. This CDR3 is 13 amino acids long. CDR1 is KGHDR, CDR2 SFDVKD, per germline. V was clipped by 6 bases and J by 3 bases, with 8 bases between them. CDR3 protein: CATSPGYNQPQHF. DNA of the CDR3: TGTGCCACCAGTCCAGGCTACAATCAGCCCCAGCATTTT.

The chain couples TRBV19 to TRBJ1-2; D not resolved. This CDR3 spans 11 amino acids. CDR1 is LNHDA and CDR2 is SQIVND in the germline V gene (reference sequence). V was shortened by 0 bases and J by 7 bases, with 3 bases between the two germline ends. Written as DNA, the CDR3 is TGTGCCAGTAGTATAGAGCTTGGCTACACCTTC. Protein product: CASSIELGYTF.

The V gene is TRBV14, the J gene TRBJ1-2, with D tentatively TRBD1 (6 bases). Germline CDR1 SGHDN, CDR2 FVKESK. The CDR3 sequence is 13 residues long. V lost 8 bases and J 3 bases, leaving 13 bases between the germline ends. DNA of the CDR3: TGTGCCAGCGCAGGGGAGTTCGACTATGGCTACACCTTC. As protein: CASAGEFDYGYTF.

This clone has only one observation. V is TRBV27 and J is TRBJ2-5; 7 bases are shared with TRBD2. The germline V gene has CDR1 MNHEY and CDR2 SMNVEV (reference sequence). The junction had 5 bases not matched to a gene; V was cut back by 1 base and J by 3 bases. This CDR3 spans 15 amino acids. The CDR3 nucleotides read TGTGCCAGCAGTTTATTACTAGCGCCAAAAGAGACCCAGTACTTC. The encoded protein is CASSLLLAPKETQYF.

The CDR3 DNA sequence: TGTGCCAGTAGTTTCAGGGGCGCCAAAGCTTTCTTT. This sequence encodes CASSFRGAKAFF. V and J are TRBV19 and TRBJ1-1, with D possibly being TRBD1 (6 bases). CDR1 is LNHDA and CDR2 is SQIVND in the germline V gene (reference sequence). V lost 5 bases to trimming and J lost 9 bases, with 13 bases between them. The length of the CDR3 is 12 residues.

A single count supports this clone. The CDR3 nucleotides read TGTGCCAGCAGCCTAAGCCCAGGGTCAATCTCTGGAAACACCATATATTTT. This encodes CASSLSPGSISGNTIYF. The chain links TRBV7-2 to TRBJ1-3; D is perhaps TRBD1 (5 bases). The germline CDR1 and CDR2 sequences are SGHTA and FQGNSA. Trimming took 5 bases from V and 0 from J, leaving 17 bases between them. This CDR3 contains 17 residues.

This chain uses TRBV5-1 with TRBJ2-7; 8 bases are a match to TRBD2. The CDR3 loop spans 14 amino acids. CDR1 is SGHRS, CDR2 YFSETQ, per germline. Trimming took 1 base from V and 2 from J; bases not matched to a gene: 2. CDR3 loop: CASSLTAGAYEQYF. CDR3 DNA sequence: TGCGCCAGCAGCTTGACAGCGGGGGCCTACGAGCAGTACTTC.

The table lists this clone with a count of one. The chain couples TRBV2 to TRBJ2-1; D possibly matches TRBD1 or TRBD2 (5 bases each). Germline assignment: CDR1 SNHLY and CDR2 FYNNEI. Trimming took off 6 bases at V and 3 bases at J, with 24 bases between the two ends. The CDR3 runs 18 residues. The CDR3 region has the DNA TGTGCCAGCAGGGATGACGGGCCGAGCTCGAGGGGCTACAATGAGCAGTTCTTC. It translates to CASRDDGPSSRGYNEQFF.

This CDR3 reads CASSSPGLVDNEQFF. The CDR3 nucleotides are TGTGCCAGCAGCTCGCCGGGACTAGTTGACAATGAGCAGTTCTTC. V usage is TRBV7-6 and J usage is TRBJ2-1; 8 bases are shared with TRBD2. The CDR3 totals 15 residues. V gave up 4 bases and J gave up 5 bases; unmatched junction bases: 7. Germline V lookup: CDR1 SGHVS, CDR2 FNYEAQ.

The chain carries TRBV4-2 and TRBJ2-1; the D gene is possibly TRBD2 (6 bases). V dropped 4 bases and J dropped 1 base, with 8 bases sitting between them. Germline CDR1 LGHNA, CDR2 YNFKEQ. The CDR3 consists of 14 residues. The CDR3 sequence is CASSLSGSYNEQFF. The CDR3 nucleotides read TGTGCCAGCAGCCTTAGCGGTTCCTACAATGAGCAGTTCTTC.